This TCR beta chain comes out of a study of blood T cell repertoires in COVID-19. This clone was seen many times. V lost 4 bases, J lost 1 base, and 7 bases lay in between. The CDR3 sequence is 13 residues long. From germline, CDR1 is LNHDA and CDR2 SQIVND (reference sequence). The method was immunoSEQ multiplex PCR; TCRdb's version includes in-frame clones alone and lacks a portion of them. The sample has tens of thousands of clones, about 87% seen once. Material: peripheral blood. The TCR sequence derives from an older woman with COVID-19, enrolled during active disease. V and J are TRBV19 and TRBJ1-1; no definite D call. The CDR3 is CASSNAGNTEAFF. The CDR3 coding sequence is TGTGCCAGTAGTAATGCGGGGAACACTGAAGCTTTCTTT.